This TCR beta chain was sequenced in a study of cytomegalovirus exposure and HLA in healthy donors. Regarding the study as a whole: Reports credit the classifier with highly specific, highly sensitive diagnosis of cytomegalovirus status. CMV serostatus alone was available as immune exposure information.

Primers: 60 Vbeta forward and 13 Jbeta reverse. The assay was immunoSEQ multiplex PCR, and TCRdb's table has in-frame clones only and misses some. The table lists 80,000 to 130,000 clones, roughly four fifths of them singletons. The CDR3 runs to 15 residues. Per the germline V gene, CDR1 is MDHEN and CDR2 is SYDVKM. Trimming stripped 8 bases from V and 2 bases from J, with 13 bases between. Points on this clone: Its specificity is unknown.

The receptor's source is a male donor in good health and CMV-seropositive. The gene calls are TRBV28 and TRBJ1-6, with D uncertain. Sequencing was carried out using PBMCs. The CDR3 DNA reads as TGTGCCAGCGGCCAGCTCCTAGCCTATAATTCACCCCTCCACTTT. Amino acids: CASGQLLAYNSPLHF.